This entry lists 23 T cell receptor beta chains sequenced from one sample in a study of shared clonotypes between healthy human individuals. The assay was immunoSEQ multiplex PCR, and TCRdb's table has in-frame clones only and misses some. This table has about 340,000 clones, more than 60% appearing once. The source material was memory CD4+ T cells sorted from blood. The sample's subset: CD45RA-negative fraction. All receptors come from a man between 25 and 39 years old in good health.

V usage is TRBV18 and J usage is TRBJ2-5; D is ambiguous. The CDR3 is made up of 13 amino acids. The germline V gene has CDR1 KGHSH and CDR2 LQKENI. V lost 6 bases, J lost 0 bases, and 8 bases lay in between. Here the CDR3 reads CASSPTYQETQYF. As DNA, the CDR3 is TGTGCCAGCTCCCCTACGTACCAAGAGACCCAGTACTTC.

This clone came up a few times. The chain recombines TRBV10-1 with TRBJ1-1; D not resolved. The V end was cut by 2 bases, the J end by 11 bases, with 9 bases between. This CDR3 region has 11 residues. Germline-derived CDR1 and CDR2 are WNHNN and SYGVQD (reference sequence). CDR3 region: CASSEAGVAFF. DNA for the CDR3: TGCGCCAGCAGTGAGGCCGGGGTGGCTTTCTTT.

The CDR3 DNA reads TGTGCCAGCGGGACCGACAGTTTCACTGAAGCTTTCTTT. Residues: CASGTDSFTEAFF. The V call is TRBV2, the J call TRBJ1-1, with a weak D call TRBD1 (5 bases). The germline gives CDR1 SNHLY, CDR2 FYNNEI. The CDR3 totals 13 residues. Between the trimmed V and J ends, which lost 8 bases and 4 bases, there was a span of 14 bases.

The rearrangement joins TRBV11-2 to TRBJ2-7; 7 nucleotides agree with TRBD1. The germline V gene encodes CDR1 SGHAT and CDR2 FQNNGV. This CDR3 is built from 16 residues. V shed 7 bases, J shed 7 bases, and the junction held 19 bases outside the gene matches. DNA of the CDR3: TGTGCCAGCACCCCGACCTACGGACTTTACAGGGGAGAGCAGTACTTC. Translating gives CASTPTYGLYRGEQYF.

This chain connects TRBV7-9 to TRBJ2-7; D is perhaps TRBD1 (6 bases). Germline lookup yields CDR1 SEHNR and CDR2 FQNEAQ (reference sequence). CDR3 length: 13 amino acids. Between the trimmed V and J ends, which lost 3 bases and 5 bases, there was a span of 11 bases. CDR3 in DNA: TGTGCCAGCAGCTTCAACAGGGTCGACGAGCAGTACTTC. Translated: CASSFNRVDEQYF.

The chain has TRBV7-9 and TRBJ2-5; D gene uncertain. Germline-derived CDR1 and CDR2 are SEHNR and FQNEAQ (reference sequence). V gave up 0 bases and J gave up 1 base, with 3 bases separating them. This CDR3 spans 13 amino acids. The CDR3 region has the DNA TGTGCCAGCAGCTTAGCGTTCCAAGAGACCCAGTACTTC. Amino acid sequence: CASSLAFQETQYF.

This clone was observed a handful of times. This rearrangement joins TRBV6-6 to TRBJ2-5; a possible D gene is TRBD1 (6 bases). The V end lost 5 bases, the J end lost 4 bases, and 20 bases lay between the germline ends. The CDR3 spans 16 residues. Germline V lookup: CDR1 MNHNY, CDR2 SVGAGI (reference sequence). This CDR3 is CASSILGTLGRETQYF. DNA for the CDR3: TGTGCCAGCAGTATACTCGGGACACTGGGACGAGAGACCCAGTACTTC.

The chain is built from TRBV27 and TRBJ2-7; 11 bases match TRBD2. Per germline, CDR1 MNHEY and CDR2 SMNVEV (reference sequence). V lost 6 bases, J lost 5 bases, and 6 bases stayed unmatched. The CDR3 consists of 14 residues. CDR3 region: CASSRLAGSDEQYF. The CDR3 coding sequence is TGTGCCAGCAGCCGACTAGCGGGATCGGACGAGCAGTACTTC.

This clone is a singleton in its sample. This sequence joins TRBV5-1 and TRBJ2-5; the match to TRBD2 covers 8 bases. CDR1 SGHRS and CDR2 YFSETQ come from the germline V gene. The CDR3 runs 17 residues. The trim removed 5 bases at V and 3 bases at J, leaving 15 bases unmatched. DNA of the CDR3: TGCGCCAGCAGACCCGGACTAGCCCTACCGACCAAAGAGACCCAGTACTTC. As protein: CASRPGLALPTKETQYF.

Ten or more counts support this clone. The chain couples TRBV27 to TRBJ2-7; D call uncertain. The germline V and J ends were trimmed by 7 bases and 6 bases, with 28 bases remaining between them. Germline loops: CDR1 MNHEY, CDR2 SMNVEV (reference sequence). This CDR3 region has 17 residues. CDR3 residues: CASKKGRLTDSNGEQYF. CDR3 nucleotides: TGTGCCAGCAAGAAGGGTCGGCTTACAGATTCCAACGGCGAGCAGTACTTC.

This clone showed up just a few times. At the DNA level, this CDR3 is encoded by other sequences in the same sample as well. The gene calls are TRBV5-1 and TRBJ2-5; no clear D gene. V lost 4 bases, J lost 5 bases, and 15 bases lay in between. The V gene's germline CDR1 is SGHRS and CDR2 YFSETQ. The length of the CDR3 is 14 residues. The CDR3 protein is CASSLEPSRETQYF. The CDR3 DNA is TGCGCCAGCAGCCTGGAGCCCTCCCGGGAGACCCAGTACTTC.

J is TRBJ1-5 and V is TRBV15; tentative D call: TRBD1 (6 bases). Germline V gives CDR1 LNHNV, CDR2 YYDKDF (reference sequence). V was pared by 7 bases and J by 0 bases, with 19 bases between. There are 17 residues in the CDR3. CDR3 sequence: CATKNGGAGVSNQPQHF. DNA for the CDR3: TGTGCCACCAAAAACGGGGGGGCAGGGGTTAGCAATCAGCCCCAGCATTTT.

This clone was recorded only once. J is TRBJ2-7 and V is TRBV10-3; the match to TRBD1 covers 11 bases. V gave up 3 bases and J gave up 4 bases; unmatched junction bases: 5. Per germline, CDR1 ENHRY and CDR2 SYGVKD. The CDR3 extends over 15 amino acids. Written as DNA, the CDR3 is TGTGCCATCAGTGAACCGGGACAGGGGGTATACGAGCAGTACTTC. This translates into CAISEPGQGVYEQYF.

The chain is built from TRBV6-1 and TRBJ1-5; tentative D call: TRBD1 (6 bases). Germline CDR1 is MNHNS and CDR2 is SASEGT. This CDR3 contains 16 residues. V dropped 1 base and J dropped 3 bases, with 13 bases sitting between them. The CDR3 sequence: CASSEGTAGANQPQHF. The CDR3 bases are TGTGCCAGCAGTGAAGGGACAGCGGGGGCCAATCAGCCCCAGCATTTT.

This chain links TRBV18 with TRBJ2-5; 8 nucleotides match TRBD2. J gave up 1 base and V 6 bases, and 7 bases lay outside the gene matches. Germline loops: CDR1 KGHSH, CDR2 LQKENI. This CDR3 region has 15 residues. The CDR3 spells CASSPRGRPQETQYF. CDR3 nucleotides: TGTGCCAGCTCTCCCCGCGGGAGGCCCCAAGAGACCCAGTACTTC.

The J gene is TRBJ2-3, the V gene TRBV6-5; D might be TRBD1 or TRBD2, each matching 6 bases. Between the trimmed V and J ends, which lost 0 bases and 6 bases, there was a span of 10 bases. Per germline, CDR1 MNHEY and CDR2 SVGAGI. This CDR3 region has 14 residues. The CDR3 is CASSYSRGGDTQYF. As DNA, the CDR3 is TGTGCCAGCAGTTACTCCCGAGGGGGGGATACGCAGTATTTT.

V gene TRBV2 combines with J gene TRBJ2-1; TRBD2 matches at 10 bases. The ends lost 7 bases at V and 8 bases at J; junction bases unmatched: 8. The CDR3 loop spans 14 amino acids. Germline V lookup: CDR1 SNHLY, CDR2 FYNNEI. The CDR3 nucleotides are TGTGCCAGCATAGGGCTAGCGGGAGAGCATGAGCAGTTCTTC. Its protein is CASIGLAGEHEQFF.

This clone was observed at least ten times. The rearrangement joins TRBV2 to TRBJ2-7; 10 bases agree with TRBD1. The V gene's germline CDR1 is SNHLY and CDR2 FYNNEI. The CDR3 is 15 amino acids. V lost 1 base and J lost 4; bases outside the gene matches: 4. CDR3 in amino acids: CASSEGQGALYEQYF. The CDR3, as DNA: TGTGCCAGCAGTGAAGGACAGGGGGCGCTTTACGAGCAGTACTTC.

This clone appeared a few times. The gene calls are TRBV5-5 and TRBJ1-3; the match to TRBD1 covers 9 bases. The CDR3 spans 15 residues. Germline loops: CDR1 SGHKS, CDR2 YYEKEE (reference sequence). V shed 5 bases, J shed 3 bases, and the junction held 6 bases outside the gene matches. CDR3 residues: CASRNVDRGGNTIYF. CDR3 DNA: TGTGCCAGCAGGAATGTGGACAGGGGTGGAAACACCATATATTTT.

The chain employs TRBV2 and TRBJ2-7, with 8 positions matching TRBD1. V gave up 5 bases and J gave up 0 bases; unmatched junction bases: 18. Germline lookup yields CDR1 SNHLY and CDR2 FYNNEI. The CDR3 is made up of 19 amino acids. The CDR3 nucleotides are TGTGCCAGCAGTACTTCTTTAGGCAGGGGGCAACCCCTCTCCTACGAGCAGTACTTC. Translation gives CASSTSLGRGQPLSYEQYF.

The genes are TRBV7-9 and TRBJ1-4; TRBD1 agrees at 8 bases. After removal of 6 bases from V and 8 bases from J, the junction contained 11 bases not matched to a gene. Germline values: CDR1 SEHNR, CDR2 FQNEAQ (reference sequence). This CDR3 is built from 15 residues. This chain's CDR3 is CASSYKRTGNEKLFF. CDR3 sequence (DNA): TGTGCCAGCAGTTATAAAAGGACAGGGAACGAAAAACTGTTTTTT.

The chain is built from TRBV5-1 and TRBJ2-5, with 9 bases that match TRBD2. Germline V gene sequence: CDR1 SGHRS, CDR2 YFSETQ. The CDR3 extends over 16 amino acids. The junction had 8 bases not matched to a gene; V was cut back by 0 bases and J by 5 bases. CDR3 amino acids: CASSLGGRALAETQYF. CDR3 sequence (DNA): TGCGCCAGCAGCTTGGGCGGGAGGGCCCTCGCCGAGACCCAGTACTTC.

In its sample, this clone was seen many times. This chain uses TRBV2 with TRBJ1-5; TRBD1 is a possible D gene (6 bases). Trimming took off 1 base at V and 2 bases at J, with 9 bases between the two ends. Germline V CDR1 and CDR2: SNHLY, FYNNEI. This CDR3 has 15 amino acids. Written as DNA, the CDR3 is TGTGCCAGCAGTGAAGAGAGGGGGGGCAATCAGCCCCAGCATTTT. It translates to CASSEERGGNQPQHF.